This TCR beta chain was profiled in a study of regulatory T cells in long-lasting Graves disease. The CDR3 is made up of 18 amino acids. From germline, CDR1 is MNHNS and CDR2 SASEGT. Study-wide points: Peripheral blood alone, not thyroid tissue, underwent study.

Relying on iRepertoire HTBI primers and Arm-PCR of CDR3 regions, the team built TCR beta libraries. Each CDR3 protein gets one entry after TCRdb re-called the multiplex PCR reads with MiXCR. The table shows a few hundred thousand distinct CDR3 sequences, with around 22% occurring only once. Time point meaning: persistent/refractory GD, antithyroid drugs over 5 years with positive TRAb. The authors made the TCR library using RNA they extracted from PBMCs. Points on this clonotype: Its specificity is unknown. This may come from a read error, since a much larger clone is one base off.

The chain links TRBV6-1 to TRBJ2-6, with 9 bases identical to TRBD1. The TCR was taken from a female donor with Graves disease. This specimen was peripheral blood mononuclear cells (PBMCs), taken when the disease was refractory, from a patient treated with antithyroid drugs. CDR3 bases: TGTGTCAGCACGCGCGGCGGGACAGGGTTCTCTGGGGCCAACGTCCTGACTTTC. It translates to CVSTRGGTGFSGANVLTF.